The 2 T cell receptor beta chains below were found in one sample sequenced in a study of cytomegalovirus exposure and HLA in healthy donors. The PCR employed 60 Vbeta primers together with 13 Jbeta primers. Using immunoSEQ multiplex PCR, the repertoire was profiled, and TCRdb retains in-frame clones only, with some absent. This sample has some 130,000 clones, with about 66% found just once. Specimen: PBMCs. The receptors stem from a human donor in good health.

This clone has a single count. V gene TRBV7-9 combines with J gene TRBJ2-7; 7 positions agree with TRBD1. The CDR3 contains 15 residues. Unmatched junction bases numbered 3, after V lost 1 base and J lost 0 bases. Germline V CDR1 and CDR2: SEHNR, FQNEAQ (reference sequence). CDR3 region: CASSLVDRSSYEQYF. CDR3 sequence (DNA): TGTGCCAGCAGCTTAGTGGACAGGAGCTCCTACGAGCAGTACTTC.

The chain joins TRBV18 to TRBJ2-7; 8 nucleotides line up with TRBD1. The CDR3 runs to 15 residues. After removal of 3 bases from V and 7 bases from J, the junction contained 11 bases not matched to a gene. Germline CDR1 is KGHSH and CDR2 is LQKENI. CDR3 sequence reads: CASSPGTGQRGEQYF. Here the CDR3 DNA reads TGTGCCAGCTCACCTGGGACAGGACAACGTGGGGAGCAGTACTTC.